The entry that follows covers one TCR beta chain sequence. This entry belongs to a study of radiotherapy plus CTLA-4 blockade in lung cancer. TCRdb keeps only in-frame clones here, not all; method: immunoSEQ multiplex PCR. The data show more than 40,000 clones, with roughly 88% seen just once and 7.8% held by the top ten. Germline values: CDR1 SGHVS, CDR2 FNYEAQ. This CDR3 is 19 amino acids long. V was shortened by 0 bases and J by 0 bases, with 15 bases between the two germline ends. The sequence came from a human donor with non-small cell lung cancer whose response to radiotherapy plus ipilimumab could not be evaluated. The starting material was peripheral blood, obtained from a patient treated with radiotherapy plus ipilimumab. The chain carries TRBV7-6 and TRBJ2-6; no definite D call. CDR3 loop: CASSLAASRALSGANVLTF. In nucleotides, the CDR3 is TGTGCCAGCAGCTTAGCAGCGAGTCGCGCTCTCTCTGGGGCCAACGTCCTGACTTTC.